Below are 14 T cell receptor beta chains sequenced from a single sample in a study of shared clonotypes between healthy human individuals. Sequencing was performed with immunoSEQ multiplex PCR; in TCRdb, only in-frame clones are kept and a portion is missing. The sample yields around 2,100,000 clones, around 96% seen once. The naive CD8 subset, CD45RO-negative cells positively selected for CCR7, excluded terminally differentiated effector memory CD45RA+ cells. Specimen: naive CD8+ T cells sorted from blood. Source of these receptors: a young man in good health.

V usage is TRBV9 and J usage is TRBJ1-1; no firm D call. Germline CDR1 is SGDLS and CDR2 is YYNGEE. V was clipped by 0 bases and J by 3 bases, with 12 bases between them. The CDR3 contains 15 residues. Written as DNA, the CDR3 is TGTGCCAGCAGCGTAGGCATCGGTGAGTACACTGAAGCTTTCTTT. It codes for CASSVGIGEYTEAFF.

This sequence joins TRBV7-9 and TRBJ2-7; the D is unclear. The V gene's germline CDR1 is SEHNR and CDR2 FQNEAQ (reference sequence). The CDR3 covers 13 residues. V dropped 5 bases and J dropped 5 bases, with 13 bases sitting between them. The CDR3 loop is CASSLPVTNEQYF. DNA of the CDR3: TGTGCCAGCAGCCTCCCCGTCACAAACGAGCAGTACTTC.

The chain recombines TRBV27 with TRBJ2-5, with TRBD1 matching over 8 bases. The germline gives CDR1 MNHEY, CDR2 SMNVEV (reference sequence). This CDR3 spans 15 amino acids. The V and J ends lost 4 bases and 1 base, in that order; junction bases with no gene match: 5. The CDR3 loop is CASSSWDRFQETQYF. DNA for the CDR3: TGTGCCAGCAGTTCCTGGGACAGGTTCCAAGAGACCCAGTACTTC.

This chain uses TRBV5-4 with TRBJ2-1; a possible D gene is TRBD2 (7 bases). Germline assignment: CDR1 SGHNT and CDR2 YYREEE (reference sequence). The V end lost 3 bases, the J end lost 7 bases, and 17 bases lay between the germline ends. The CDR3 runs to 15 residues. In DNA, the CDR3 is TGTGCCAGCAGCTCCTGGGGCGGGGGCCCGAATGAGCAGTTCTTC. Encoded protein: CASSSWGGGPNEQFF.

This chain joins TRBV15 and TRBJ2-7; 7 bases are shared with TRBD2. The trim removed 1 base at V and 6 bases at J, leaving 15 bases unmatched. The germline V gene encodes CDR1 LNHNV and CDR2 YYDKDF (reference sequence). This CDR3 has 17 amino acids. In DNA form, the CDR3 reads TGTGCCACCAGCAGAGCCCCCGAATGGGCGGGAGAATCCGAGCAGTACTTC. Translation gives CATSRAPEWAGESEQYF.

This sequence joins TRBV7-9 and TRBJ1-1; no clear D. V lost 1 base and J lost 8, with 14 bases in between. The germline gives CDR1 SEHNR, CDR2 FQNEAQ (reference sequence). CDR3 length: 14 amino acids. Here the CDR3 reads CASSLEGNGQEAFF. The CDR3 DNA reads as TGTGCCAGCAGCTTAGAGGGAAACGGGCAGGAAGCTTTCTTT.

V and J are TRBV7-8 and TRBJ2-7, with D hard to call. Trimming pared 0 bases from V and 5 bases from J, leaving 17 bases between. The CDR3 is 16 residues long. Germline V gene lookup returns CDR1 SGHVS and CDR2 FQNEAQ. This CDR3 is CASSLAYGPSKDEQYF. In DNA form, the CDR3 reads TGTGCCAGCAGCTTAGCATACGGGCCCTCCAAGGACGAGCAGTACTTC.

The V and J genes are TRBV27 and TRBJ2-7, with D perhaps matching TRBD1 (6 bases). Germline values: CDR1 MNHEY, CDR2 SMNVEV (reference sequence). Trimming shortened V by 6 bases and J by 0 bases, and 24 bases separated the two germline ends. The length of the CDR3 is 18 residues. The CDR3: CASSLKGDGRGPSYEQYF. In DNA form, the CDR3 reads TGTGCCAGCAGCCTTAAGGGTGACGGCAGGGGCCCCTCCTACGAGCAGTACTTC.

The chain links TRBV4-1 to TRBJ1-1; 9 bases are a match to TRBD1. The CDR3 spans 14 residues. Germline V CDR1 and CDR2: MGHRA, YSYEKL. V lost 0 bases to trimming and J lost 6 bases; unmatched junction nucleotides: 2. The CDR3 DNA sequence: TGCGCCAGCAGCCAAGAACGACAGGGGGCTGAAGCTTTCTTT. Translation: CASSQERQGAEAFF.

V gene TRBV28 combines with J gene TRBJ2-2, with D hard to call. The germline gives CDR1 MDHEN, CDR2 SYDVKM. The CDR3 runs to 15 residues. The V gene lost 6 bases and the J gene lost 1 base, with 12 bases spanning the gap. This chain's CDR3 is CASSRTVLNTGELFF. The CDR3 DNA reads as TGTGCCAGCAGCAGGACGGTCCTGAACACCGGGGAGCTGTTTTTT.

V and J are TRBV27 and TRBJ1-2; 9 nucleotides align to TRBD1. Germline assignment: CDR1 MNHEY and CDR2 SMNVEV (reference sequence). Germline trimming cut 2 bases from V and 8 bases from J; bases unmatched to any gene: 6. The CDR3 length is 14 residues. This CDR3 is CASSLQQGALGYTF. CDR3 sequence (DNA): TGTGCCAGCAGTTTACAACAGGGGGCGCTCGGCTACACCTTC.

The chain carries TRBV21-1 and TRBJ2-5; the table's D call, TRBD1, was not checked against the DNA. TRBV21-1 is described as a pseudogene. This CDR3 comprises 17 residues. The CDR3 nucleotides read TGTGCCAGCAGCCCGCTGGGCCGACAGGTCGGCTGGGAGACCCAGTACTTC. It specifies CASSPLGRQVGWETQYF.

The rearrangement links TRBV7-9 to TRBJ2-1; either TRBD1 or TRBD2 may fit D (5 bases each). Trimming stripped 1 base from V and 8 bases from J, with 12 bases between. CDR3 length: 14 amino acids. Germline-derived CDR1 and CDR2 are SEHNR and FQNEAQ (reference sequence). The CDR3 here is CASSLGLGVYEQFF. For the CDR3, the DNA is TGTGCCAGCAGCTTAGGGCTGGGGGTCTATGAGCAGTTCTTC. The variable domain in full, completed from reference TRBV7-9 and TRBJ2-1, reads DTGVSQNPRHKITKRGQNVTFRCDPISEHNRLYWYRQTLGQGPEFLTYFQNEAQLEKSRLLSDRFSAERPKGSFSTLEIQRTEQGDSAMYLCASSLGLGVYEQFFGPGTRLTVL.

The chain combines TRBV5-5 with TRBJ1-1; D is ambiguous. Trimming cost V 0 bases and J 5 bases, with 5 bases left between them. This CDR3 comprises 12 residues. CDR1 is SGHKS, CDR2 YYEKEE, per germline (reference sequence). The DNA for the CDR3 is TGTGCCAGCAGCTTGGCAAGAACTGAAGCTTTCTTT. This translates into CASSLARTEAFF.